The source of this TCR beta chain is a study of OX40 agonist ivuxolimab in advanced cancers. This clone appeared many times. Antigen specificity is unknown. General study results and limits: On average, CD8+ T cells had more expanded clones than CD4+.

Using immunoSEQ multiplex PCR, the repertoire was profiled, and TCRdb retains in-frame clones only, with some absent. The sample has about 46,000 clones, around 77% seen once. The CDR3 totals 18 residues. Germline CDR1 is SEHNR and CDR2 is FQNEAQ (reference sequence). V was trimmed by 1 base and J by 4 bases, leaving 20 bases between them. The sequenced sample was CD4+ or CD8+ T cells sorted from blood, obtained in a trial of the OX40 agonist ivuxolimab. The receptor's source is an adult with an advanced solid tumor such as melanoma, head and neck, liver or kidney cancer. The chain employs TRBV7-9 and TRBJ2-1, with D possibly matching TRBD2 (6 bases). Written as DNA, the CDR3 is TGTGCCAGCAGCTTAGTAGGAAAAGCGGGCGTTTCATACAATGAGCAGTTCTTC. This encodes CASSLVGKAGVSYNEQFF.